This T cell receptor (beta chain) was captured in a study of shared clonotypes between healthy human individuals. Sorted-subset replicate PCRs used 150 to 250 ng of genomic DNA. This amount corresponded to 33,000 or so T cell genomes. Repertoires were generated with immunoSEQ multiplex PCR, while TCRdb's copy carries only in-frame clones and drops some. This table holds around 2,000,000 clones, 85% to 95% found once. This clone was seen only once. This CDR3 spans 16 amino acids. V was shortened by 4 bases and J by 0 bases, with 12 bases between the two germline ends. CDR1 is KGHSH, CDR2 LQKENI, per germline. Splitting the CD4+ cells yielded a CD45RA+ naive subset and a CD45RA-negative memory subset.

This TCR was sampled from a man aged 18 to 29 in good health. The chain carries TRBV18 and TRBJ2-2; D gene ambiguous. The sequencing input was naive CD4+ T cells sorted from blood. As to subset: CD45RA+ positively selected. The CDR3 nucleotides are TGTGCCAGCTCACTTTTTCCCCCTACGAACACCGGGGAGCTGTTTTTT. Amino acid sequence: CASSLFPPTNTGELFF.